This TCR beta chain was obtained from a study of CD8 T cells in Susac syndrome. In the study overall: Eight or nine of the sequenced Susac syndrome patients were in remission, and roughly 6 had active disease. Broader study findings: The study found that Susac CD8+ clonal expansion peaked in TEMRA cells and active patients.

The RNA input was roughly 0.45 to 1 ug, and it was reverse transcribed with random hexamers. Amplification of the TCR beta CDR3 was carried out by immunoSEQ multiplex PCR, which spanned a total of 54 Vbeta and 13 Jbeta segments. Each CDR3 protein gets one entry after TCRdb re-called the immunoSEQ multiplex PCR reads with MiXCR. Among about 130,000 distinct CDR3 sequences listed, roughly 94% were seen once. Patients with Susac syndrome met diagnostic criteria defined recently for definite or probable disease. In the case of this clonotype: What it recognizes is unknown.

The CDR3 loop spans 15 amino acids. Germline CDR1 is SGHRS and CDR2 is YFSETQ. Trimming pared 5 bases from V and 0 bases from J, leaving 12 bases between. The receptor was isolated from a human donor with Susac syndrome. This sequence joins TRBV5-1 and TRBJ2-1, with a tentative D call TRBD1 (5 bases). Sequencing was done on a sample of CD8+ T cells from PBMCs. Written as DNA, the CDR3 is TGCGCCAGCAGTTTACAGGAGAGCTCCTACAATGAGCAGTTCTTC. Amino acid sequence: CASSLQESSYNEQFF.